The subject of this entry is one T cell receptor (beta chain). What it recognizes is unknown. In TCRdb, the RACE reads were re-called with MiXCR into one record per CDR3 protein. The sample carries fewer than 300,000 distinct CDR3 sequences, around 7.3% recorded once. These data belong to a study of human T cells and chemical hapten exposure. Study background: Patch tests of 0.01% DPC on the upper back were read at 6 days. Study conclusions and caveats: The formation of large CDR3 similarity clusters by expanded TCRs significantly exceeded that of controls. Sensitizing to DPC left TCRs with a frequency above 1 in 1000 unaltered. As patch test score rose, PT1 expanded TCR counts tended to rise as well.

Time point meaning: pre-sensitization, week 0. Treatment indicated: therapeutic diphenylcyclopropenone sensitization with weekly scalp DPC. Germline V lookup: CDR1 MNHEY, CDR2 SVGEGT. V trimming: 3 bases; J trimming: 2 bases; junction bases outside the gene matches: 10. The CDR3 has 18 amino acids. The TCR was taken from a man between 18 and 35 years old with alopecia areata. Some clones in this sample may be carry-over from other donors' samples. Sequences were derived from whole blood, sampled in connection with sensitization to the hapten diphenylcyclopropenone (DPC). The rearrangement uses TRBV6-2 or TRBV6-3 and TRBJ2-6; TRBD2 matches at 7 bases. CDR3 in amino acids: CASSYIRTGGTGANVLTF. The DNA of the CDR3 is TGTGCCAGCAGTTATATCCGAACGGGGGGTACTGGGGCCAACGTCCTGACTTTC.